Sequencing of this TCR beta chain was carried out in a study of T cells after posttransplantation cyclophosphamide. General study points: Recipient CMV seropositivity and CMV reactivation strongly tracked TRB clonality. Donor-recipient repertoire similarity was low at 1-2 months, rising over year one. Skin or GI-infiltrating T cells shared few TRB sequences with blood.

V lost 4 bases to trimming and J lost 3 bases; unmatched junction nucleotides: 5. This CDR3 contains 15 residues. Per the germline V gene, CDR1 is MDHEN and CDR2 is SYDVKM. Comment on this clone: What it binds is unknown.

This table comes from immunoSEQ multiplex PCR, and its TCRdb copy is limited to in-frame clones, with some not included. The data hold 50,000 to 65,000 clones, with about 86% observed a single time. The chain uses TRBV28 and TRBJ1-5; 8 bases are shared with TRBD1. The TCR originated in a man between 25 and 39 years old with a blood cancer, CMV-positive, and with a related stem cell donor. Specimen: PBMCs. CDR3 region: CASSSGDRSNQPQHF. In nucleotides, the CDR3 is TGTGCCAGCAGTTCCGGGGACAGGTCCAATCAGCCCCAGCATTTT. Using reference TRBV28 and TRBJ1-5 for the parts outside the CDR3, the full variable domain is DVKVTQSSRYLVKRTGEKVFLECVQDMDHENMFWYRQDPGLGLRLIYFSYDVKMKEKGDIPEGYSVSREKKERFSLILESASTNQTSMYLCASSSGDRSNQPQHFGDGTRLSIL.